These 25 T cell receptor delta chains were all obtained from the same sample, sequenced in a study of gamma-delta T cells after stem cell transplantation. TCRdb made new clone calls on the RT-PCR reads using CATT. This sample has about 900 delta-chain clones; 2.8% occur once, and the top ten carry just over 55%. Sequenced material: gamma-delta T cells. The receptors shown here come from a human donor. It is not recorded whose cells these are; they may come from a transplant donor.

The sample holds a few counts of this clone. A far larger clone is one base from this, pointing to a likely read error. Other nucleotide sequences in the sample specify the same CDR3. This sequence joins TRDV2 and TRDJ3, with 7 nucleotides matching TRDD3. CDR1 and CDR2 from the germline V gene are GEAIGNYY and EKD. V shed 1 base, J shed 0 bases, and the junction held 8 bases outside the gene matches. The CDR3 contains 19 residues. CDR3 nucleotides: TGTGCCTGTGACACTGTTACTGGGGATTTCTCCTGGGACACCCGACAGATGTTTTTC. Amino acids: CACDTVTGDFSWDTRQMFF.

This clone is hyperexpanded in the sample. Other DNA sequences in this sample translate to the same CDR3. This CDR3 reads CACDTLGTTSYTDKLIF. The CDR3 region has the DNA TGTGCCTGTGACACTCTGGGGACGACTTCTTACACCGATAAACTCATCTTT. This rearrangement joins TRDV2 to TRDJ1, with a possible D match to TRDD3 (6 bases). CDR3 length: 17 amino acids. Germline lookup yields CDR1 GEAIGNYY and CDR2 EKD. The V end lost 1 base, the J end lost 0 bases, and 17 bases lay between the germline ends.

This clone has just a few counts. The protein recorded in TCRdb matches a much larger clone and deviates from this DNA's translation at residue 16, suggesting a read error; the protein here is obtained by translating the DNA. The chain recombines TRDV2 with TRDJ1; 9 nucleotides agree with TRDD3. CDR1 is GEAIGNYY, CDR2 EKD, per germline. This CDR3 region has 18 residues. CDR3 DNA sequence: TGTGCCTGTGACACCCTACTGGGGGACCGAGATTACACCGATAAACCCATCTTT. It specifies CACDTLLGDRDYTDKPIF.

This clone is medium-sized by share. A single base is all that separates this from a far larger clone, so a read error is likely. The chain couples TRDV3 to TRDJ1; D call uncertain. The CDR3 totals 16 residues. Germline V lookup: CDR1 TVYSNPD, CDR2 GDNSRS (reference sequence). V lost 2 bases and J 0 bases, leaving 19 bases between the germline ends. The CDR3 spells CAFLGRWAQYTDKLIF. The CDR3 DNA follows: TGTGCCTTTTTGGGCAGGTGGGCTCAGTACACCGATAAACTCATCTTT.

To note about this clone: This DNA's translation differs at residue 11 from TCRdb's protein, which comes from a much larger clone; a read error is likely, and the protein shown is translated from the DNA. The gene calls are TRDV2 and TRDJ1; 7 bases fit TRDD3. Germline loops: CDR1 GEAIGNYY, CDR2 EKD. The CDR3 has 16 amino acids. V lost 0 bases, J lost 3 bases, and 9 bases stayed unmatched. In DNA, the CDR3 is TGTGCCTGTGACACCGCTGGGGGCCCTTACGCCGATAAACTCATCTTT. The encoded protein is CACDTAGGPYADKLIF.

The chain has TRDV2 and TRDJ1; the match to TRDD3 covers 9 bases. The CDR3 covers 18 residues. V was clipped by 4 bases and J by 1 base; unmatched bases: 15. Germline-derived CDR1 and CDR2 are GEAIGNYY and EKD. The CDR3 loop reads CACEQLGEPPRGTDKLIF. For the CDR3, the DNA is TGTGCCTGTGAACAACTGGGGGAGCCACCGCGGGGCACCGATAAACTCATCTTT.

This clone was seen a few times. TCRdb's protein, taken from a much larger clone, differs from this DNA's translation at residue 11, likely owing to a read error; the protein displayed comes from the DNA. The V call is TRDV2, the J call TRDJ1; 11 nucleotides agree with TRDD3. In germline, CDR1 is GEAIGNYY, CDR2 EKD. The junction had 11 bases not matched to a gene; V was cut back by 3 bases and J by 0 bases. This CDR3 is built from 18 residues. CDR3 loop: CACDAVLGDNGYTDKLIF. The CDR3 region has the DNA TGTGCCTGTGACGCCGTACTGGGGGATAACGGCTACACCGATAAACTCATCTTT.

This clone was observed a handful of times. TCRdb shows a much larger clone's protein in place of this DNA's translation, and the two differ at residue 17, likely through a read error; the protein shown is translated from the DNA. The chain has TRDV2 and TRDJ3, with a possible D match to TRDD3 (5 bases). The CDR3 has 19 residues. Germline V CDR1 and CDR2: GEAIGNYY, EKD. As DNA, the CDR3 is TGTGCCTGTGACACCGGGGGGGCTTTTAGCTCCTGGGACACCCGACAGATATTTTTC. It is translated as CACDTGGAFSSWDTRQIFF.

This clone was seen only a few times. A read error is likely here: a far larger clone is one base away. The same CDR3 also results from other DNA sequences found in this sample. The V call is TRDV1, the J call TRDJ1; 8 bases are shared with TRDD3. This CDR3 has 20 amino acids. The germline V gene has CDR1 TSWWSYY and CDR2 QGS. The CDR3 bases are TGTGCTCTTGGGGAACTCGGTACCTTACTGGGGGTTTGGTGCACCGATAAACTCATTTTT. Amino acid sequence: CALGELGTLLGVWCTDKLIF.

This clone was seen only a few times. The chain is built from TRDV2 and TRDJ1, with 12 bases matching TRDD3. The germline gives CDR1 GEAIGNYY, CDR2 EKD. This CDR3 region has 20 residues. With V trimmed by 0 bases and J by 0 bases, 13 bases remained unmatched. The CDR3 spells CACDTLPTYTGGYYTDKLIF. The CDR3 DNA follows: TGTGCCTGTGACACCCTTCCTACTTATACTGGGGGATACTACACCGATAAACTCATCTTT.

This clone was recorded a few times. One base separates it from a far larger clone, so it is likely a read error. Other DNA sequences in the same sample also yield this CDR3. CDR3 in DNA: TGTGCTCTCGGGGAACTCACACCCAAACTGGGGATTTGGGCCGCCGATAAACTCATCTTT. Residues: CALGELTPKLGIWAADKLIF. V usage is TRDV1 and J usage is TRDJ1, with 7 bases aligning to TRDD3. This CDR3 region has 20 residues. Looked up from germline, CDR1 is TSWWSYY and CDR2 is QGS.

About this clone: The protein that TCRdb holds for this DNA derives from a much larger clone and differs from the translated DNA at residue 8, which likely indicates a read error; the protein shown here is translated from the DNA. The chain uses TRDV2 and TRDJ1, with TRDD2 matching 7 bases. Trimming cost V 0 bases and J 4 bases; bases outside gene matches: 16. CDR1 and CDR2 (germline): GEAIGNYY, EKD. The CDR3 runs to 18 residues. The CDR3 region is CACDTLPILQGELDKLIF. Here the CDR3 DNA reads TGTGCCTGTGACACCCTTCCTATTCTGCAAGGGGAGCTCGATAAACTCATCTTT.

On this clone itself: A far larger clone is a single base away, which makes a read error likely. The same CDR3 arises from other DNA sequences in this sample as well. This chain joins TRDV2 and TRDJ1; possibly TRDD3 for D (6 bases). The CDR3 is made up of 18 amino acids. V lost 3 bases, J lost 1 base, and 23 bases lay in between. Germline loops: CDR1 GEAIGNYY, CDR2 EKD. The chain's CDR3 is CACDPLAGDTRITDKLIF. In nucleotides, the CDR3 is TGTGCCTGTGACCCATTAGCGGGGGACACGCGAATCACCGATAAACTCATCTTT.

The table lists this clone with a few counts. The genes are TRDV2 and TRDJ1; possibly TRDD3 for D (6 bases). Between the trimmed V and J ends, which lost 3 bases and 1 base, there was a span of 14 bases. In germline, CDR1 is GEAIGNYY, CDR2 EKD. CDR3 length: 15 residues. The CDR3 DNA reads as TGTGCCTGTGACTTCGTCGGGGGGACCACCGATAAACTCATCTTT. Translating gives CACDFVGGTTDKLIF.

This clone has a handful of counts. TCRdb records a much larger clone's protein for this DNA, with a difference at residue 5 that likely arises from a read error; the protein given is the translation of the DNA. This chain links TRDV2 with TRDJ1, with TRDD3 identical over 12 bases. Germline V gives CDR1 GEAIGNYY, CDR2 EKD. The trim removed 0 bases at V and 0 bases at J, leaving 4 bases unmatched. The CDR3 length is 17 residues. CDR3 in amino acids: CACDTVLGDTNTDKLIF. The CDR3 DNA reads TGTGCCTGTGACACCGTACTGGGGGATACAAACACCGATAAACTCATCTTT.

By share, this clone ranks as large. This CDR3 is also generated by other DNA sequences in the sample. The rearrangement links TRDV2 to TRDJ1; 10 bases line up with TRDD3. The CDR3 runs 18 residues. J was trimmed by 1 base and V by 3 bases; bases with no gene match: 13. Germline-derived CDR1 and CDR2 are GEAIGNYY and EKD. CDR3: CACDPLAGDTRITDKLIF. Here the CDR3 DNA reads TGTGCCTGTGACCCATTAGCGGGGGATACGCGAATCACCGATAAACTCATCTTT.

A few counts support this clone. This DNA translates differently at residue 12 from the TCRdb protein, which is that of a much larger clone; a read error is likely, and the protein shown is the DNA's own translation. DNA of the CDR3: TGTGCCTGTGACACCACCGGACCTTCAACCTGGGGCACCCGACAGATGTTTTTC. Its protein product is CACDTTGPSTWGTRQMFF. V and J are TRDV2 and TRDJ3; tentatively, D is TRDD3 (6 bases). CDR1 and CDR2 from the germline V gene are GEAIGNYY and EKD. The CDR3 loop spans 18 amino acids.

This clone was detected a few times. The protein TCRdb lists belongs to a much larger clone and differs from this DNA's translation at residue 12, which points to a read error; the protein shown is made from the DNA. Written as DNA, the CDR3 is TGTGCCTGTGACACCGCTGCGGGCTGGGGCCGGCACACCGATAAACTCATCTTT. Protein sequence: CACDTAAGWGRHTDKLIF. V is TRDV2 and J is TRDJ1; D perhaps matches TRDD3 (6 bases). CDR1 GEAIGNYY and CDR2 EKD come from the germline V gene. The V gene lost 0 bases and the J gene lost 0 bases, with 19 bases spanning the gap. The CDR3 extends over 18 amino acids.

This clone came up a few times. TCRdb's entry gives the protein of a much larger clone, which mismatches this DNA's translation at residue 14, likely from a read error; the protein reported here is translated from the DNA. The chain employs TRDV2 and TRDJ1; a weak D match, TRDD3 (6 bases). The length of the CDR3 is 16 residues. Germline CDR1 GEAIGNYY, CDR2 EKD. The CDR3 DNA sequence: TGTGCCTGTGACACCCTGGGGCCCTCGGACACCGATAAACCCATCTTT. Protein: CACDTLGPSDTDKPIF.

This clone was counted only a few times. A far more abundant clone sits one base away, making this likely a read error. Distinct nucleotide sequences in the sample also encode this CDR3. The gene calls are TRDV2 and TRDJ1; 7 positions match TRDD3. CDR3 size: 16 residues. Germline assignment: CDR1 GEAIGNYY and CDR2 EKD. CDR3 region: CACDTAGGPYTDKLIF. The CDR3 nucleotides are TGCGCCTGTGACACCGCTGGGGGCCCTTACACCGATAAACTCATCTTT.

This clone was counted only a few times. A read error likely explains why the TCRdb protein, taken from a much larger clone, differs from this DNA's translation at residue 12; the protein shown is translated from the DNA. The V gene is TRDV1, the J gene TRDJ4; 10 bases map to TRDD3. CDR1 is TSWWSYY, CDR2 QGS, per germline. V dropped 1 base and J dropped 9; count of bases not matched to a gene: 23. CDR3 length: 19 amino acids. Here the CDR3 reads CALGERFWWGIQVTGQLIF. CDR3 sequence (DNA): TGTGCTCTTGGGGAACGGTTCTGGTGGGGGATACAAGTAACAGGGCAGTTGATCTTT.

In regard to this clone: Given a far larger clone just one base away, this is likely a sequencing read error. The same CDR3 arises from other DNA sequences in this sample as well. This chain links TRDV2 with TRDJ1, with a weak D call TRDD3 (5 bases). The CDR3 extends over 15 amino acids. Germline values: CDR1 GEAIGNYY, CDR2 EKD. The CDR3: CACDSLRGRGDKLIF. CDR3 DNA: TGTGCCTGTGACTCGCTACGGGGAAGGGGCGATAAGCTCATCTTT.

This clone showed up just a few times. A far bigger clonotype differs at one base, so this is likely a read error. The same CDR3 can be traced to other DNA sequences in this sample. The chain couples TRDV2 to TRDJ1; 9 nucleotides align to TRDD3. Germline V gives CDR1 GEAIGNYY, CDR2 EKD. The CDR3 is made up of 18 amino acids. CDR3 loop: CACDTLLGDRDYTDKLIF. As DNA, the CDR3 is TGTGCCTGCGACACCCTACTGGGGGACCGAGATTACACCGATAAACTCATCTTT.

This clone turned up a few times. With a far larger clone one base away, a read error is the likely cause. The same CDR3 is also encoded by other DNA sequences in this sample. The chain is built from TRDV2 and TRDJ1; TRDD3 matches 7 bases. The V gene's germline CDR1 is GEAIGNYY and CDR2 EKD. CDR3 length: 16 amino acids. Here the CDR3 DNA reads TGTGCTTGTGACACCGCTGGGGGCCCTTACACCGATAAACTCATCTTT. Translation: CACDTAGGPYTDKLIF.

The sample holds a few counts of this clone. A single base is all that separates this from a far larger clone, so a read error is likely. This same CDR3 is encoded by further DNA sequences in the sample. The chain combines TRDV2 with TRDJ3; D might be TRDD3 (6 bases). CDR1 is GEAIGNYY, CDR2 EKD, per germline. This CDR3 spans 21 amino acids. Trimming left V 1 base short and J 0 bases short, with 21 bases between. The CDR3 DNA follows: TGTGCCTGTGACACGATCCTTACGGGGGGACCCAGCTCCTGGGACACCCGACAGATGTTTTTC. It encodes CACDTILTGGPSSWDTRQMFF.